This T cell receptor beta chain was recovered during a study of blood T cell repertoires in COVID-19. Libraries were prepared by immunoSEQ multiplex PCR; TCRdb keeps only in-frame clonotypes and omits some of them. Of 240,000 or so clones listed, roughly 86% are singletons. This clone was counted a single time. The germline V gene has CDR1 MNHEY and CDR2 SVGAGI. The V end lost 10 bases, the J end lost 5 bases, and 15 bases lay between the germline ends. The CDR3 is made up of 13 amino acids. The TCR originated in a woman aged 25 to 45 with acute or convalescent COVID-19. V usage is TRBV6-5 and J usage is TRBJ1-5; D is possibly TRBD1 (6 bases). Sequencing was carried out using peripheral blood. The CDR3 sequence: CATGGGGYQPQHF. Written as DNA, the CDR3 is TGTGCCACCGGGGGGGGCGGATATCAGCCCCAGCATTTT.